This passage covers 5 T cell receptor beta chains from one sample sequenced in a study of T cell responses to AZD1222 COVID-19 vaccine. Here immunoSEQ multiplex PCR was the method, and the copy in TCRdb shows in-frame clones only, minus some. The sample lists approximately 27,000 clones; roughly 90% were seen once. This specimen consisted of peripheral blood, obtained on day 0 of AZD1222 vaccination. The source is an adult in good health.

The CDR3 sequence is CASGPGAGGNEQFF. CDR3 nucleotide sequence: TGTGCTAGTGGTCCGGGGGCGGGGGGCAATGAGCAGTTCTTC. The rearrangement uses TRBV12-5 and TRBJ2-1; 8 bases fit TRBD2. V was clipped by 5 bases and J by 6 bases; unmatched bases: 6. CDR1 is LGHNT, CDR2 FRNRAP, per germline. The CDR3 extends over 14 amino acids.

With respect to this clone: Sequence at one end of the junction differs from germline and may be a read error. The chain links TRBV29-1 to TRBJ2-1; 8 nucleotides match TRBD2. Germline loops: CDR1 SQVTM, CDR2 ANQGSEA. The CDR3 loop spans 14 amino acids. The CDR3 region is CSVEAGVFSHEQFF. The CDR3 DNA reads as TGCAGCGTGGAAGCGGGAGTTTTTTCCCATGAGCAGTTCTTC.

This clone was seen just once. The J gene is TRBJ1-2, the V gene TRBV5-1; the D gene is possibly TRBD1 (6 bases). The germline V and J ends were trimmed by 0 bases and 7 bases, with 10 bases remaining between them. The CDR3 is 13 residues long. Germline loops: CDR1 SGHRS, CDR2 YFSETQ. CDR3 amino acids: CASSLEQGVGYTF. In nucleotides, the CDR3 is TGCGCCAGCAGCTTGGAACAGGGAGTTGGCTACACCTTC.

This rearrangement joins TRBV5-1 to TRBJ1-1; the D is unclear. V was shortened by 4 bases and J by 0 bases, with 10 bases between the two germline ends. Germline lookup yields CDR1 SGHRS and CDR2 YFSETQ. CDR3 size: 14 residues. CDR3 DNA sequence: TGCGCCAGCAGCATGACAAACTTGAACACTGAAGCTTTCTTT. It is translated as CASSMTNLNTEAFF.

The J gene is TRBJ2-5, the V gene TRBV24-1; 8 bases align to TRBD1. V trimming: 5 bases; J trimming: 4 bases; junction bases outside the gene matches: 14. CDR3 size: 17 residues. The germline gives CDR1 KGHDR, CDR2 SFDVKD. The CDR3 sequence: CATSAPGQAGQGETQYF. DNA for the CDR3: TGTGCCACCAGTGCCCCGGGACAGGCCGGGCAGGGAGAGACCCAGTACTTC.